This entry concerns a single T cell receptor (beta chain). This clonotype occurred many times. The clone's antigen remains unknown. No per-base quality is available; no much larger clone lies one base away. Including the terminal cysteine and phenylalanine, the CDR3 comprises 14 residues. Here the CDR3 DNA is all that survives: 42 bases in frame from base 1. From a lookup of the germline V gene (reference sequence), CDR1 and CDR2 are SEHNR and FQNEAQ. V and J lose 1 base and 2 bases, and a span of 9 bases separates them. This entry comes from a study of tumor-infiltrating lymphocytes in primary liver carcinoma (dated by TCRdb to about 2017). As for the study more broadly: Hepatocellular carcinoma (four) or combined HCC and intrahepatic cholangiocarcinoma (one) was present in the five patients, who were three men and two women aged 30 to 69 years. The five patients had tumors staged T1-T3 N0M0, with maximum diameters ranging from roughly 4 to 10 cm. Each sample produced roughly 3.65 to 8 million productive TCRbeta reads, and read depth showed no significant difference between tissue types. TCRbeta repertoire sequencing, expression microarrays and whole-exome sequencing were combined in the study across five regions of each liver tumor, with adjacent normal tissue and blood also included. A total of 35 specimens from 5 patients went through TCRbeta repertoire sequencing, namely 25 tumor regions, 5 adjacent noncancerous liver tissues and 5 peripheral blood samples. To link TCRbeta repertoire diversity with the local molecular phenotype, the approximately 25 tumor region samples were profiled using Agilent mRNA microarrays. Repertoires from technical replicates were highly reproducible, with mean shared-clone rates approximately 0.88 and correlation coefficients above 0.95.

Starting from around 500 ng total RNA, TCRbeta-specific cDNA was produced by reverse transcription with a constant-region primer and ProtoScript II reverse transcriptase. The TCRbeta libraries were prepared through three rounds of nested multiplex PCR following a slightly modified ARM-PCR procedure. The first two PCR rounds used multiplex TRBV1-TRBV30 forward primers with a Cbeta reverse primer, each for about 11 cycles. A final 25-cycle PCR with Deep VentR polymerase added sample barcodes and Illumina adapters. Before sequencing, amplicons of 200-500 bp were gel-purified using a QIAquick gel extraction kit. An Illumina HiSeq 2500 was used to sequence the TCRbeta amplicons, generating 250-bp paired-end reads. The authors' pipeline ran thus. To recover full CDR3 sequences, reads were quality-trimmed using Trimmomatic v0.33 and paired reads were then merged using FLASH v1.2.11. V, D and J germline segments were assigned to the rearranged TCRbeta sequences by MiGEC v1.2.1b. Clonotype statistics and Shannon-Wiener diversity indices were calculated with VDJtools v1.0.0. To reduce sampling bias, subsequent analyses other than the diversity analysis used only the 250 most abundant clonotypes in each sample. Clones were called with MiXCR by TCRdb after fastp trimmed the public reads at Q25, and only in-frame beta chains were retained. For every CDR3 protein sequence, its rows merge into one entry that carries the most common genes and DNA. TCRdb's processing, not the authors', yielded these V and J calls. In all, the sample holds more than 55,000 distinct CDR3 sequences, and over 65% of those were seen once. The ten largest clones represent around 50% of the sample.

What the authors observed across the whole study: With just a handful of patients in the study, the authors point out that the findings should be validated in a larger study. Because only the TCR beta chain was sequenced and unpaired alpha chains were not captured, true repertoire diversity is likely underestimated. Just about 7.5-25% of top clones turned up in all five regions of a tumor, which suggests spatial heterogeneity among tumor-infiltrating T cells. Bulk unsorted samples precluded comparing CD4+ and CD8+ T cell repertoires. Repertoire overlap was found to be higher between tumor regions (mean roughly 35%) than between tumor-adjacent (roughly 17%) or tumor-blood (about 15%) pairs, consistent with antigen-driven expansion. The top 250 clones made up a significantly larger repertoire fraction in tumors than in blood (p = 0.039).

Total RNA and DNA were co-extracted without cell sorting from 20-30 mg of bulk tissue using the AllPrep DNA/RNA mini kit. Between late 2015 and 2016, roughly 5 patients in China with histopathologically diagnosed primary liver carcinoma had their tumors surgically resected. Chronic HBV infection was present in the patients, and the patients were treatment-naive at sampling. Each tumor was sampled at five spatially separated regions: the superior, inferior, left-lateral and right-lateral poles and the tumor centre. According to histology, viable tumor cells made up more than 85% of every tumor sample. Fresh tumor and adjacent tissue pieces were bisected, with one half stored in RNAlater at -80 degrees C and the other half sent for histology.

The sequenced sample was liver tumor tissue from sampling region 2. Explained via the paper, the cell subset or site label denotes: tumor region T2, inferior pole. This TCR came from a man aged 35 to 55 with primary liver carcinoma and hepatitis B virus infection. The chain is assembled from TRBV7-9 and TRBJ2-7; a weak D assignment points to TRBD2 (6 bases agree). The DNA reads TGTGCCAGCAGCTTAGGGGGGGAAACCTACGAGCAGTACTTC. Its coded protein is CASSLGGETYEQYF.